This T cell receptor beta chain was observed in a study of blood T cell repertoires in COVID-19. Generated by immunoSEQ multiplex PCR, the TCRdb table keeps only in-frame clones and is missing some. The table shows hundreds of thousands of clones, with 80% to 90% occurring only once. The CDR3 length is 13 residues. Trimming removed 1 base at V and 4 bases at J, with 7 bases between. In germline, CDR1 is SEHNR, CDR2 FQNEAQ (reference sequence). Participant-given clinical history determined each cohort assignment. This clone occurred a few times. V gene TRBV7-9 combines with J gene TRBJ2-5; D is possibly TRBD2 (5 bases). The clonotype was recovered from a woman aged 45-60 years who had been exposed to COVID-19. The sequenced material came from PBMCs or T cells enriched from blood (not recorded which). The CDR3 reads CASSLGLAETQYF. CDR3 bases: TGTGCCAGCAGCTTAGGTCTAGCAGAGACCCAGTACTTC.